This is a list of T cell receptor beta chains from one sample in a study of identical twins. TCRdb reprocessed the 5' RACE reads with MiXCR, giving one entry per CDR3 protein. Here the sample spans fewer than 800,000 distinct CDR3 sequences, under 8.5% being singletons. These same records also appear under a second study, on yellow fever vaccine responses in identical twins.

The sample taken for sequencing was PBMCs. These receptors were obtained from a woman under 30 in good health. The CDR3 runs from the conserved cysteine through the conserved F or W. D genes are given only for firm matches. A row's size may be missing; if present it is once, few, many or a size class.

j_call,clone_size,d_call,v_call,cdr3_nt,cdr3_aa
TRBJ2-7,many,.,TRBV29-1,TGCAGCGTTGGGGAATTTTACGAGCAGTACTTC,CSVGEFYEQYF
TRBJ2-1,few,TRBD2,TRBV11-1,TGTGCCAGCAGCTTAGGGGGACTAGCGGGAGCATCTTCCTACAATGAGCAGTTCTTC,CASSLGGLAGASSYNEQFF
TRBJ2-5,many,TRBD2,TRBV20-1,TGCAGTGTCAGCGGGGGGCCTCAAGAGACCCAGTACTTC,CSVSGGPQETQYF
TRBJ2-5,.,TRBD1,TRBV2,TGTGCCAGCACTGACAGGGGGATAGAGACCCAGTACTTC,CASTDRGIETQYF
TRBJ2-7,few,.,TRBV29-1,TGCAGCGTTTTAGAGGGCATCTACGAGCAGTACTTC,CSVLEGIYEQYF
TRBJ1-2,.,.,TRBV11-2,TGTGCCAGCAGCCCAGGGCCGGGGCATGGCTACACCTTC,CASSPGPGHGYTF
TRBJ1-3,few,TRBD1,TRBV12-3/TRBV12-4,TGTGCCAGCAGTTCGGGGTCATACAGGGGATGGAACACCATATATTTT,CASSSGSYRGWNTIYF
TRBJ2-1,few,.,TRBV11-2,TGTGCCAGCAGCCTTGGATGGTATGAGCAGTTCTTC,CASSLGWYEQFF
TRBJ2-1,.,TRBD1,TRBV7-8,TGTGCCAGCAGCTTAGCCGACAGGGGGGAAAGGAATGAGCAGTTCTTC,CASSLADRGERNEQFF
TRBJ2-3,many,TRBD2,TRBV6-2/TRBV6-3,TGTGCCAGCAGTTACTCTTCCGGTTGGTCTAGCGGGGGAAGCACAGATACGCAGTATTTT,CASSYSSGWSSGGSTDTQYF
TRBJ2-6,few,.,TRBV20-1,TGCAGTGCTAGAGATTTAACAGGGAGCTCTGGGGCCAACGTCCTGACTTTC,CSARDLTGSSGANVLTF
TRBJ2-2,many,.,TRBV12-3/TRBV12-4,TGTGCCAGCAGCCACTCCGGGGGTCGGAACACCGGGGAGCTGTTTTTT,CASSHSGGRNTGELFF
TRBJ2-1,.,.,TRBV11-2,TGTGCCAGCAGCTTAGTTAGGGCAGGGGTAGGCAATGAGCAGTTCTTC,CASSLVRAGVGNEQFF
TRBJ2-7,many,.,TRBV4-1,TGCGCCAGCAGCCAAGATGCCAGCACCTACGAGCAGTACTTC,CASSQDASTYEQYF
TRBJ2-7,.,.,TRBV6-2/TRBV6-3,TGTGCCAGCAGCTTAACAGGTATAACCTACTACGAGCAGTACTTC,CASSLTGITYYEQYF
TRBJ2-7,.,.,TRBV19,TGTGCCAGTCGGGCCTACGAGGGGCTCAGCGAGCAGTACTTC,CASRAYEGLSEQYF
TRBJ2-3,few,TRBD2,TRBV13,TGTGCCAGCAGCTTCTTTAGCGGGGGGGTAAATACGCAGTATTTT,CASSFFSGGVNTQYF
TRBJ2-1,.,TRBD1,TRBV5-1,TGCGCCAGCCCGGACAGGGCTCACAATGAGCAGTTCTTC,CASPDRAHNEQFF
TRBJ2-3,few,TRBD2,TRBV5-1,TGCGCCAGCAGGGCTCTAGCGGCTAGCACAGATACGCAGTATTTT,CASRALAASTDTQYF
TRBJ2-3,many,TRBD2,TRBV5-1,TGCGCCAGCAGCTCCGGACTAGCGGGGGGGCCTTCGACAGATACGCAGTATTTT,CASSSGLAGGPSTDTQYF
TRBJ2-6,many,.,TRBV29-1,TGCAGCGTTGAAGATCTTAAGGAGGCTGGGGCCAACGTCCTGACTTTC,CSVEDLKEAGANVLTF
TRBJ2-2,few,.,TRBV15,TGTGCCACCAGCCCAACGGTGGGGAACACCGGGGAGCTGTTTTTT,CATSPTVGNTGELFF
TRBJ2-1,.,.,TRBV6-2/TRBV6-3,TGTGCCAGCAGGATTGGGACTGGCTCCTACAATGAGCAGTTCTTC,CASRIGTGSYNEQFF
TRBJ1-2,many,.,TRBV5-1,TGCGCCAGCAGCTTGGGCCCGGAAGGTAACTATGGCTACACCTTC,CASSLGPEGNYGYTF
TRBJ2-1,.,.,TRBV2,TGTGCCAGCAGTGAAACAAGGGACGGGAGTGAGCAGTTCTTC,CASSETRDGSEQFF
TRBJ2-7,.,.,TRBV7-8,TGTGCCAGCAGCTTAGTATTTAGCGGACCGACCTACGAGCAGTACTTC,CASSLVFSGPTYEQYF
TRBJ2-1,many,.,TRBV12-3/TRBV12-4,TGTGCCAGCAGTTTAAATCCCCTTAATGAGCAGTTCTTC,CASSLNPLNEQFF
TRBJ1-2,many,.,TRBV12-3/TRBV12-4,TGTGCCAGCAGTTTAAATAGGGGATTAGACTACACCTTC,CASSLNRGLDYTF
TRBJ2-1,many,TRBD2,TRBV7-9,TGTGCCAGCAGCCCCCAAGCGGGAGACATTTACAATGAGCAGTTCTTC,CASSPQAGDIYNEQFF
TRBJ2-5,many,.,TRBV10-3,TGTGCCATCGGTAGTCGTGAGGGCGGAGAGACCCAGTACTTC,CAIGSREGGETQYF
TRBJ2-1,.,TRBD2,TRBV6-2/TRBV6-3,TGTGCCAGCACCTTCGAATTGCTAGCGGGGGGGTTAGGTGAGCAGTTCTTC,CASTFELLAGGLGEQFF
TRBJ2-7,.,.,TRBV9,TGTGCCAGCAGCGTAGGGGCTCTACAGGCGGGCGACGAGCAGTACTTC,CASSVGALQAGDEQYF
TRBJ2-1,many,TRBD2,TRBV7-3,TGTGCCAGCAGCTTAATACCGGGGACTAGTAGCTACAATGAGCAGTTCTTC,CASSLIPGTSSYNEQFF
TRBJ2-5,many,.,TRBV5-1,TGCGCCAGCAGCCGGGACGGCGGTGGAGAGACCCAGTACTTC,CASSRDGGGETQYF
TRBJ1-6,.,.,TRBV5-1,TGCGCCAGCAGCTCCACGGGGGCCGACTCACCCCTCCACTTT,CASSSTGADSPLHF
TRBJ2-1,many,.,TRBV7-7,TGTGCCAGCAGCCAAGACGGCAGCTCCTACAATGAGCAGTTCTTC,CASSQDGSSYNEQFF
TRBJ2-1,many,TRBD2,TRBV27,TGTGCCAGCAGTTTAAGGCTAGCGGGGGGATCCTACAATGAGCAGTTCTTC,CASSLRLAGGSYNEQFF
TRBJ2-2,.,TRBD2,TRBV20-1,TGCAGTGCCTCCGGACTAGCGGGGACCACCGGGGAGCTGTTTTTT,CSASGLAGTTGELFF
TRBJ2-4,.,.,TRBV3-1,TGTGCCAGCAGCCCCACATTAGCGGAAGCCAAAAACATTCAGTACTTC,CASSPTLAEAKNIQYF
TRBJ1-5,few,TRBD1,TRBV20-1,TGCAGTGCTAGAGTTGGGTCTTGGGACAGGGGGCAAAAGGGCAATCAGCCCCAGCATTTT,CSARVGSWDRGQKGNQPQHF
TRBJ2-1,few,TRBD2,TRBV3-1,TGTGCCAGCAGCCAAGATCAGCGACTAGCGGGACTTGTGGAGCAGTTCTTC,CASSQDQRLAGLVEQFF
TRBJ2-1,many,.,TRBV10-1,TGCGCCAGCAGTGAGTCCCCGATCAATGAGCAGTTCTTC,CASSESPINEQFF
TRBJ2-3,many,TRBD1,TRBV7-3,TGTGCCAGCAGCCCCTTAGGACAGGGCCCAGATACGCAGTATTTT,CASSPLGQGPDTQYF
TRBJ2-7,.,.,TRBV4-1,TGCGCCAGCAGCCCTAAAAAAGGACCGAACTCCTACGAGCAGTACTTC,CASSPKKGPNSYEQYF
TRBJ2-1,.,TRBD2,TRBV5-1,TGCGCCAGCAGCTTAACTAGGACTAGCGGATACAATGAGCAGTTCTTC,CASSLTRTSGYNEQFF
TRBJ2-7,.,.,TRBV12-3/TRBV12-4,TGTGCCAGCAGGGGAAACTACCTTGGCGAGCAGTACTTC,CASRGNYLGEQYF
TRBJ2-1,many,TRBD2,TRBV24-1,TGTGCCACCAGTGATGCTAGCGGCCAACCAACCAATGAGCAGTTCTTC,CATSDASGQPTNEQFF
TRBJ2-2,.,TRBD1,TRBV27,TGTGCCAGCAGTCCCTGGACAGGGGGTTTTTCCGGGGAGCTGTTTTTT,CASSPWTGGFSGELFF
TRBJ2-1,.,TRBD2,TRBV4-2,TGTGCCAGCAGCCAAGATAAGGTTAGCGGGAATTCTAATGAGCAGTTCTTC,CASSQDKVSGNSNEQFF
TRBJ2-7,many,.,TRBV6-4,TGTGCCAGCAGTGAGTTCCCCGGCTACGAGCAGTACTTC,CASSEFPGYEQYF